What follows describes a single T cell receptor beta chain. As yet, its antigen is unknown. The data are from a study of cytomegalovirus exposure and HLA in healthy donors. Study-level points and caveats: Several V segments, TRBV6-2 and TRBV6-3 among them, could not be told apart and were dropped. Relative to equally common others, HLA-associated TCR beta chains showed greater clonal expansion in a later analysis. Later work found most CMV-associated TCR beta chains apparently HLA-restricted. In a later analysis, parvovirus B19, influenza, CMV and Epstein-Barr virus appeared linked to several top co-occurrence clusters.

Use of 60 Vbeta and 13 Jbeta primers characterized the PCR. TCRdb's copy holds only in-frame clones and misses some; the assay was immunoSEQ multiplex PCR. The sample table sets out under 90,000 clones. CDR3 length equals 14 residues. Looked up from germline, CDR1 is WNHNN and CDR2 is SYGVQD (reference sequence). V gave up 3 bases and J gave up 1 base, with 9 bases separating them. The receptor's source is a man aged 50 or older in good health and CMV-seropositive. V and J are TRBV10-1 and TRBJ1-1; no reliable D call. Source material: PBMCs. This CDR3 reads CASSEGRGNTEAFF. The CDR3 DNA sequence: TGCGCCAGCAGTGAAGGCCGGGGGAACACTGAAGCTTTCTTT.